This T cell receptor (beta chain) was captured by sequencing in a study of T cells after yellow fever vaccination. This clonotype was counted at least ten times. Germline V gene lookup returns CDR1 LGHNA and CDR2 YSLEER. V dropped 0 bases and J dropped 0; count of bases not matched to a gene: 11. The CDR3 covers 18 residues. TCRdb re-analysed the 5' RACE reads in MiXCR, keeping a single row per CDR3 protein. Of over 150,000 distinct CDR3 sequences in the sample, roughly 6.2% are singletons; the top ten hold about 2.8%. The sequencing used CD4+ T cells sorted from PBMCs, collected on the day of the first yellow fever vaccination. V usage is TRBV4-3 and J usage is TRBJ2-7; 7 bases line up with TRBD2. The clonotype comes from a man younger than 35 who received the YFV17D yellow fever vaccine. The CDR3 nucleotides are TGCGCCAGCAGCCAAGATTCGGGAGGACCGTTTCCCTCCTACGAGCAGTACGTC. Residues: CASSQDSGGPFPSYEQYV.